Each of the 27 T cell receptor beta chains below was sequenced from the same sample in a study of graft-versus-host responses after intestinal transplantation. Clones were read by immunoSEQ multiplex PCR, and TCRdb kept only the in-frame ones, dropping some. Of approximately 54,000 clones listed, around 90% are singletons. The sample here was PBMCs, taken 650 to 690 days after intestinal transplant. Receptor source: a human patient who received an intestinal transplant, so some T cells may come from the graft donor.

The chain recombines TRBV5-1 with TRBJ1-1; D ambiguous. The CDR3 covers 13 residues. The germline V gene has CDR1 SGHRS and CDR2 YFSETQ. Trimming removed 5 bases at V and 1 base at J, with 9 bases between. CDR3 sequence reads: CASRRDRNTEAFF. As DNA, the CDR3 is TGCGCCAGCAGGCGAGACCGGAACACTGAAGCTTTCTTT.

J is TRBJ1-1 and V is TRBV18, with TRBD1 matching 9 bases. V lost 5 bases, J lost 0 bases, and 13 bases stayed unmatched. Germline CDR1 and CDR2: KGHSH and LQKENI. This CDR3 has 18 residues. CDR3 loop: CASSILSGQGLMNTEAFF. CDR3 nucleotides: TGTGCCAGCTCAATACTTTCGGGACAGGGTTTGATGAACACTGAAGCTTTCTTT.

The chain links TRBV29-1 to TRBJ1-4; D is undetermined. The CDR3 is 13 amino acids. CDR1 and CDR2 from the germline V gene are SQVTM and ANQGSEA. Trimming took 4 bases from V and 8 from J, leaving 14 bases between them. CDR3 loop: CSVGLQIGEKLFF. The CDR3 DNA follows: TGCAGCGTTGGGTTACAGATTGGGGAAAAACTGTTTTTT. Full variable domain (outside the CDR3, taken from reference TRBV29-1 and TRBJ1-4): SAVISQKPSRDICQRGTSLTIQCQVDSQVTMMFWYRQQPGQSLTLIATANQGSEATYESGFVIDKFPISRPNLTFSTLTVSNMSPEDSSIYLCSVGLQIGEKLFFGSGTQLSVL.

The chain combines TRBV7-9 with TRBJ2-2; D is perhaps TRBD2 (6 bases). The CDR3 totals 15 residues. V shed 9 bases and J shed 4 bases, with 18 bases lying between them. Germline lookup yields CDR1 SEHNR and CDR2 FQNEAQ (reference sequence). CDR3 bases: TGTGCCAGGGCTCCTATTGCGGGGAGCACCGGGGAGCTGTTTTTT. The encoded protein is CARAPIAGSTGELFF. Looking up the rest from reference TRBV7-9 and TRBJ2-2 gives the full variable domain: DTGVSQNPRHKITKRGQNVTFRCDPISEHNRLYWYRQTLGQGPEFLTYFQNEAQLEKSRLLSDRFSAERPKGSFSTLEIQRTEQGDSAMYLCARAPIAGSTGELFFGEGSRLTVL.

The sample holds a few counts of this clone. The chain employs TRBV27 and TRBJ2-7; TRBD1 matches at 7 bases. Per germline, CDR1 MNHEY and CDR2 SMNVEV (reference sequence). Losses at the gene ends were 5 bases for V and 3 bases for J; bases not matched to a gene: 10. The CDR3 extends over 15 amino acids. The CDR3 is CASSVTWTGNYEQYF. As DNA, the CDR3 is TGTGCCAGCAGTGTGACCTGGACAGGCAACTACGAGCAGTACTTC.

For the CDR3, the DNA is TGTGCCATCACCTCGGGGGAGACCCAGTACTTC. It yields the protein CAITSGETQYF. The chain combines TRBV10-3 with TRBJ2-5; D possibly corresponds to TRBD2 (5 bases). The CDR3 is 11 residues long. Trimming cost V 7 bases and J 5 bases, with 8 bases left between them. Germline CDR1 and CDR2: ENHRY and SYGVKD.

This chain connects TRBV15 to TRBJ1-1; D ambiguous. The CDR3 consists of 13 residues. Per the germline V gene, CDR1 is LNHNV and CDR2 is YYDKDF (reference sequence). V shed 4 bases and J shed 1 base, with 7 bases lying between them. As DNA, the CDR3 is TGTGCCACCAGCAAGGCCGCGAACACTGAAGCTTTCTTT. It specifies CATSKAANTEAFF.

This clone was observed once. CDR3 amino acids: CASSLDYATSGNFFYNEQFF. The DNA for the CDR3 is TGTGCCAGCAGCTTAGATTATGCAACTAGCGGGAATTTTTTCTACAATGAGCAGTTCTTC. V is TRBV11-2 and J is TRBJ2-1; 10 bases map to TRBD2. The germline gives CDR1 SGHAT, CDR2 FQNNGV. This CDR3 has 20 residues. The V segment lost 0 bases and the J segment 3 bases; nucleotides outside the gene matches: 14.

V and J are TRBV6-1 and TRBJ2-7; 10 bases line up with TRBD1. CDR3 length equals 13 residues. CDR1 is MNHNS and CDR2 is SASEGT in the germline V gene. Trimming cost V 6 bases and J 6 bases; bases outside gene matches: 5. The CDR3 spells CASSPGQGFEQYF. The CDR3 DNA sequence: TGTGCCAGCAGCCCGGGACAGGGGTTCGAGCAGTACTTC.

The rearrangement links TRBV6-4 to TRBJ2-7; perhaps TRBD1 as D (6 bases). Germline lookup yields CDR1 MRHNA and CDR2 SNTAGT. V shed 2 bases and J shed 0 bases, with 8 bases lying between them. The CDR3 runs to 14 residues. The CDR3 protein is CASSDGDTSYEQYF. CDR3 nucleotides: TGTGCCAGCAGTGACGGGGACACCTCCTACGAGCAGTACTTC.

This chain uses TRBV7-9 with TRBJ1-6; no clear D. In germline, CDR1 is SEHNR, CDR2 FQNEAQ (reference sequence). This CDR3 spans 16 amino acids. With 5 bases removed from V and 0 bases from J, the gap between germline ends came to 11 bases. The chain's CDR3 is CASSPPQSSYNSPLHF. The CDR3 DNA reads as TGTGCCAGCAGCCCACCTCAGAGCTCCTATAATTCACCCCTCCACTTT.

The chain carries TRBV7-8 and TRBJ1-6, with TRBD1 identical over 8 bases. After removal of 6 bases from V and 7 bases from J, the junction contained 8 bases not matched to a gene. Germline values: CDR1 SGHVS, CDR2 FQNEAQ. The CDR3 length is 15 residues. This chain's CDR3 is CASSSLDRGNSPLHF. The DNA of the CDR3 is TGTGCCAGCAGTTCGCTCGACAGGGGAAATTCACCCCTCCACTTT.

The rearrangement joins TRBV4-1 to TRBJ2-5, with unresolved D. Trimming shortened V by 4 bases and J by 4 bases, and 16 bases separated the two germline ends. CDR3 length: 15 residues. Germline CDR1 is MGHRA and CDR2 is YSYEKL. The CDR3 sequence is CASSPQGRLLETQYF. The CDR3 nucleotides are TGCGCCAGCAGCCCCCAAGGACGCCTTCTAGAGACCCAGTACTTC.

The chain joins TRBV6-5 to TRBJ1-2; a weak D match, TRBD1 (6 bases). The CDR3 covers 14 residues. The germline CDR1 and CDR2 sequences are MNHEY and SVGAGI. The germline V and J ends were trimmed by 6 bases and 2 bases, with 13 bases remaining between them. In DNA, the CDR3 is TGTGCCAGCAGCCCCAGGACAGAAAACTATGGCTACACCTTC. Encoded protein: CASSPRTENYGYTF.

The rearrangement uses TRBV12-5 and TRBJ1-2, with D possibly matching TRBD1 (5 bases). The CDR3 sequence is 13 residues long. CDR1 and CDR2 (germline): LGHNT, FRNRAP. V lost 0 bases and J lost 7, with 9 bases in between. The CDR3 loop is CASGLVEGPGYTF. The DNA for the CDR3 is TGTGCTAGTGGTTTGGTAGAGGGACCTGGCTACACCTTC.

The chain has TRBV9 and TRBJ2-1, with 13 bases identical to TRBD2. Germline V CDR1 and CDR2: SGDLS, YYNGEE. The CDR3 is 17 residues long. V gave up 0 bases and J gave up 2 bases; unmatched junction bases: 2. CDR3 DNA sequence: TGTGCCAGCAGCGTAGGAACTAGCGGGGGGGCCTACAATGAGCAGTTCTTC. This translates into CASSVGTSGGAYNEQFF.

Only one count was recorded for this clone. V gene TRBV27 combines with J gene TRBJ1-1; D remains ambiguous. V dropped 6 bases and J dropped 3 bases, with 11 bases sitting between them. The CDR3 consists of 13 residues. Looked up from germline, CDR1 is MNHEY and CDR2 is SMNVEV (reference sequence). The chain's CDR3 is CASRGLAYTEAFF. The CDR3 DNA reads TGTGCCAGCAGGGGTCTGGCCTACACTGAAGCTTTCTTT.

This clone appeared a single time. This chain connects TRBV18 to TRBJ2-7; TRBD2 is a possible D gene (5 bases). V was clipped by 6 bases and J by 5 bases, with 17 bases between them. Germline V lookup: CDR1 KGHSH, CDR2 LQKENI. CDR3 size: 14 residues. CDR3 sequence reads: CASSQTRFDDEQYF. DNA for the CDR3: TGTGCCAGCTCCCAAACTAGGTTCGACGACGAGCAGTACTTC.

This chain joins TRBV19 and TRBJ2-7, with TRBD2 matching 8 bases. This CDR3 has 15 amino acids. Per germline, CDR1 LNHDA and CDR2 SQIVND (reference sequence). With 3 bases clipped from V and 3 bases from J, the junction kept 7 bases outside the gene matches. Here the CDR3 reads CASSIERGYGYEQYF. CDR3 DNA: TGTGCCAGTAGTATTGAGCGGGGGTATGGCTACGAGCAGTACTTC.

This sequence joins TRBV7-2 and TRBJ2-7; tentatively, D is TRBD2 (7 bases). V dropped 7 bases and J dropped 6 bases, with 22 bases sitting between them. Per the germline V gene, CDR1 is SGHTA and CDR2 is FQGNSA. This CDR3 contains 15 residues. The CDR3 bases are TGTGCCAGCACCTCGATGTGGGGGGGCCCCGCCGAGCAGTACTTC. Its translation: CASTSMWGGPAEQYF.

The V and J genes are TRBV5-1 and TRBJ1-2, with a tentative D call TRBD1 (6 bases). V shed 7 bases and J shed 4 bases, with 8 bases lying between them. The CDR3 contains 11 residues. Germline V lookup: CDR1 SGHRS, CDR2 YFSETQ. The CDR3 sequence is CASGQTYGYTF. The CDR3, as DNA: TGCGCCAGCGGACAGACCTATGGCTACACCTTC.

This clone has just one count. V is TRBV6-1 and J is TRBJ2-7; D might be TRBD2 (6 bases). The CDR3 extends over 13 amino acids. Germline V CDR1 and CDR2: MNHNS, SASEGT. V shed 8 bases and J shed 3 bases, with 14 bases lying between them. The CDR3 protein is CASSLEGSYEQYF. Written as DNA, the CDR3 is TGTGCCAGCTCTTTGGAGGGCAGCTACGAGCAGTACTTC.

The chain employs TRBV27 and TRBJ1-1; no reliable D call. CDR1 and CDR2 from the germline V gene are MNHEY and SMNVEV (reference sequence). The CDR3 consists of 14 residues. Trimming took off 3 bases at V and 0 bases at J, with 8 bases between the two ends. The CDR3 nucleotides are TGTGCCAGCAGTTTTCGGCGCATGAACACTGAAGCTTTCTTT. It yields the protein CASSFRRMNTEAFF.

The chain carries TRBV10-3 and TRBJ2-7, with 8 bases matching TRBD1. Trimming removed 10 bases from V and 6 bases from J; junction bases left unmatched: 11. From germline, CDR1 is ENHRY and CDR2 SYGVKD. The CDR3 runs to 13 residues. DNA for the CDR3: TGTGCCACATTAGGGACAGGCCACAGCGAGCAGTACTTC. Amino acid sequence: CATLGTGHSEQYF.

This clone has only one observation. The chain employs TRBV7-2 and TRBJ1-1; D is unclear. Germline CDR1 and CDR2: SGHTA and FQGNSA. This CDR3 has 17 amino acids. Trimming pared 1 base from V and 6 bases from J, leaving 21 bases between. The CDR3 loop is CASSLGPYLRSRAEAFF. The CDR3 DNA sequence: TGTGCCAGCAGCTTAGGCCCGTACCTTCGCTCAAGGGCTGAAGCTTTCTTT.

The chain combines TRBV6-1 with TRBJ1-5, with 11 bases lining up with TRBD1. The germline CDR1 and CDR2 sequences are MNHNS and SASEGT. The CDR3 is made up of 14 amino acids. V dropped 6 bases and J dropped 6; count of bases not matched to a gene: 4. The DNA for the CDR3 is TGTGCCAGCAGGGCAGGGACAGGGGGTCAGCCCCAGCATTTT. This codes for CASRAGTGGQPQHF.

This CDR3 is CASSTPGGLEQFF. The CDR3 nucleotides read TGTGCCAGCAGTACTCCCGGGGGGCTTGAGCAGTTCTTC. J is TRBJ2-1 and V is TRBV7-3; the D gene is possibly TRBD2 (7 bases). V gave up 6 bases and J gave up 9 bases, with 15 bases separating them. The CDR3 totals 13 residues. Germline CDR1 SGHTA, CDR2 FQGTGA.